A selection of T cell receptor beta chains follows, all from one sample in a study of T cell clonotyping in hematopoietic cell transplantation. Sequenced by immunoSEQ multiplex PCR; TCRdb stores in-frame clones only, minus some. The sample has 6,200 or so clones, around a third seen once. The sample was peripheral blood mononuclear cells, taken 30 days after allogeneic stem cell transplant. The receptors derive from a female patient aged 60 or older who had an allogeneic stem cell transplant, so the T cells may come from the graft donor. Some clones in this sample may be carry-over from other donors' samples. CDR3s include the opening cysteine and the closing phenylalanine or tryptophan. Each record gives: V gene, D gene, CDR3 length, clone size, J gene, CDR3 DNA, CDR3 protein. D genes are given only for firm matches. Clone size is not always given. Where it is, it says once, few, many or a class for expanded clones.

TRBV7-8,.,13,few,TRBJ2-7,TGTGCCAGCAGCTTAGGGTGGTCCTACGAGCAGTACTTC,CASSLGWSYEQYF
TRBV30,.,13,.,TRBJ1-3,TGTGCCCGGAGTGTTAACGGTGGAAACACCATATATTTT,CARSVNGGNTIYF
TRBV7-2,TRBD2,14,few,TRBJ2-1,TGTGCCAGCAGACCGACTAGCGGTTACAATGAGCAGTTCTTC,CASRPTSGYNEQFF
TRBV4-1,.,11,.,TRBJ1-1,TGCGCCAGCAGCCAAGAGACTGAAGCTTTCTTT,CASSQETEAFF
TRBV30,.,14,.,TRBJ2-7,TGTGCCTGGAGTGTACGTCAACCACCATACGAGCAGTACTTC,CAWSVRQPPYEQYF
TRBV7-7,.,15,.,TRBJ2-3,TGTGCCAGCAGCTTAACTCGGGGAAGCACAGATACGCAGTATTTT,CASSLTRGSTDTQYF
TRBV19,.,13,.,TRBJ1-2,TGTGCCAGTAGTGTACAGACGATAGGGGCCTACACCTTC,CASSVQTIGAYTF
TRBV27,.,15,few,TRBJ1-2,TGTGCCAGCAGCTTATCATCCCAGACCATCTATGGCTACACCTTC,CASSLSSQTIYGYTF
TRBV30,TRBD1,13,.,TRBJ1-1,TGTGCCTGGAGGGGACAGCTAAACACTGAAGCTTTCTTT,CAWRGQLNTEAFF
TRBV25-1,.,11,few,TRBJ2-3,TGTGCCAGCAGTGGGGGAGATACGCAGTATTTT,CASSGGDTQYF
TRBV9,.,16,few,TRBJ2-7,TGTGCCAGCAGCGACACGTTGAGGGGTTCGACTCGAGAGCAGTACTTC,CASSDTLRGSTREQYF
TRBV30,.,11,.,TRBJ2-5,TGTGCCTGGGGCCCGGGAGAGACCCAGTACTTC,CAWGPGETQYF
TRBV29-1,TRBD2,15,few,TRBJ2-7,TGCAGCGTTGATGGACTAGCGGGGGGAAACTACGAGCAGTACTTC,CSVDGLAGGNYEQYF
TRBV30,.,13,.,TRBJ2-2,TGTGCCTGGAATTGGTTGGGTACCGGGGAGCTGTTTTTT,CAWNWLGTGELFF
TRBV6-5,.,13,.,TRBJ2-5,TGTGCCAGCACCCAAAGTAGTCAAGAGACCCAGTACTTC,CASTQSSQETQYF
TRBV30,TRBD2,15,few,TRBJ2-5,TGTGCCTGGGGGCCGGGACTAGGGGTTTGGGAGACCCAGTACTTC,CAWGPGLGVWETQYF
TRBV11-2,TRBD1,17,few,TRBJ2-6,TGTGCCAGCAGCTTGGACCATTCGACAGGGGGGGCCAACGTCCTGACTTTC,CASSLDHSTGGANVLTF
TRBV29-1,.,11,few,TRBJ2-7,TGCAGCGGGGGGGACGACTACGAGCAGTACTTC,CSGGDDYEQYF
TRBV6-6,.,15,few,TRBJ1-5,TGTGCCAGCAGACGATCGCAGGGAGGCAATCAGCCCCAGCATTTT,CASRRSQGGNQPQHF
TRBV30,.,15,.,TRBJ1-3,TGTGCCTGGAGTGTCGTCTGGGGGCGCGGAAACACCATATATTTT,CAWSVVWGRGNTIYF
TRBV27,.,14,.,TRBJ1-5,TGTGCCAGCAGTTTAGGCGGGGCAGGGCAGCCCCAGCATTTT,CASSLGGAGQPQHF
TRBV2,.,12,.,TRBJ2-5,TGTGCCAGGGGAGGGGGCTTTGAGACCCAGTACTTC,CARGGGFETQYF
TRBV30,.,12,.,TRBJ1-3,TGTGCCTGGGGGGAAGCTGGAAACACCATATATTTT,CAWGEAGNTIYF
TRBV30,.,13,.,TRBJ1-1,TGTGCCTGGAGAGGACACGAGGGGACTGAAGCTTTCTTT,CAWRGHEGTEAFF
TRBV30,.,12,.,TRBJ1-2,TGTGCCTGGAGCGCTAACAGGGAGTCCTACACCTTC,CAWSANRESYTF
TRBV20-1,.,11,few,TRBJ1-1,TGCAGTGCTAGGGACCGCGGCGAAGCTTTCTTT,CSARDRGEAFF
TRBV5-8,.,14,.,TRBJ1-1,TGTGCCAGCAGTGAGGTGTTTTTGAACACTGAAGCTTTCTTT,CASSEVFLNTEAFF
TRBV4-2,TRBD1,15,.,TRBJ2-7,TGTGCCAGCAGCCAAGCCGAGGGACAGGCCTACGAGCAGTACTTC,CASSQAEGQAYEQYF
TRBV30,TRBD1,16,.,TRBJ1-6,TGTGCCTGGATCACGGGGGGAGGGACAGCTAATTCACCCCTCCACTTT,CAWITGGGTANSPLHF